This TCR beta chain originates from a study of regulatory T cells in long-lasting Graves disease (dated by TCRdb to the early 2020s). With respect to the entire study: In the newly diagnosed Graves' disease group, patients had been taking antithyroid drugs for less than 3 months. Peripheral blood TCR sequencing and RNA sequencing compared persistent Graves' disease patients with newly diagnosed Graves' disease patients. The study was conducted in China and was registered as a clinical trial. A total of approximately 35 samples underwent TCR sequencing: about 13 from persistent and about 20 from newly diagnosed Graves' disease patients. Study-wide findings and limitations: Persistent patients shared more public clonotypes among themselves (under 3,000) than newly diagnosed patients did (roughly 920). Compared with newly diagnosed patients, patients with persistent Graves' disease had lower TCR Shannon entropy and fewer highly expanded clones, which suggests clonal expansion. Preferential use of TRBV28, TRBJ1-2 and TRBJ2-5 was observed in persistent disease, whereas TRBV20-1 and TRBJ2-1 were favored in newly diagnosed disease. Only the TCR beta chain was sequenced and analyzed. Peripheral blood alone was examined, since thyroid tissue, which constituted the primary lesion, could not be accessed. The authors acknowledged the small sample size as a limitation that may reduce accuracy.

The time point label, as the study defines it: newly diagnosed GD, antithyroid drugs for less than 3 months. For both TCR sequencing and RNA sequencing, RNA was extracted from PBMCs in TRIzol. The diagnosis of Graves' disease followed American Thyroid Association guidelines. Recruitment of patients was carried out at an endocrinology department in Xi'an, China. Each patient gave about 9.1 milliliters of peripheral blood, collected in an EDTA anticoagulant tube. Ficoll Paque Plus density gradient separation was used to isolate PBMCs, and no further T cell sorting was performed. RNA quality was checked with an Agilent 2100 Bioanalyzer and agarose gel, and concentration with a NanoDrop 2000. The protocol used for the library was multiplex PCR. The sample was run on an Illumina HiSeq 4000. iRepertoire HTBI primers and Arm-PCR amplification of CDR3 regions were used to construct TCR beta libraries. PCR products were gel purified before sequencing. Per the authors' processing: A total of roughly 67 TRBV and 14 TRBJ segments were identified across samples and were used for gene usage analysis of CDR3 amino acid clonotypes. Filtered high-quality paired reads were merged into contigs using COPE and FqMerger. Contigs were aligned with BLAST to IMGT TRBV, TRBD and TRBJ reference genes, and CDR3 was defined per IMGT. Clonotypes above 0.1% frequency were classified as highly expanded clones. Shannon entropy served as the measure of repertoire diversity, while the Gini coefficient captured V-J evenness. A clonotype found in more than one individual was treated as public. The public reads were run again by TCRdb, first through fastp at Q25 and then through MiXCR, and only productive beta chains were kept. Each entry merges the rows of one CDR3 protein and shows their most common DNA and genes. The V and J calls and clone size come from TCRdb's table, not from the authors' own analysis. The sample table records roughly 360,000 distinct CDR3 sequences; about 12% of these occur just once. The ten largest clones add up to approximately 20% of the sample.

This clonotype was picked up a small number of times. The target of this receptor is not known. No per-base quality is available; no much larger clone lies one base away. V ends up 7 bases short and J 1 base short, with an unmatched junction base count of 10. Sequences MNHNS (CDR1) and SASEGT (CDR2) are obtained from the germline V gene. Including the terminal cysteine and phenylalanine, the CDR3 comprises 16 residues. The read is trimmed to its CDR3 DNA, 48 bases read in frame from base 1. The same data also went into a second study, on T cells in Graves' hyperthyroidism and ophthalmopathy. According to the second study: Stable Graves' hyperthyroidism was defined as the absence of progression to ophthalmopathy over 18 months of follow-up. Hyperthyroidism patients were newly diagnosed, had a disease duration of under 2 months, and were aged 18 to 65 years. Exclusion was applied to patients with uncontrolled infections, other autoimmune diseases, pregnancy or lactation. Clinical symptoms, serum thyroxine and TRAb, thyroid ultrasound, and orbital computed tomography formed the basis for the diagnoses. A first-round RT-PCR of the TCR CDR3 used the HTBI primer set with the Qiagen OneStep RT-PCR kit. Most expanded thyroid clonotypes (frequency above 0.001) were also detected in blood, a finding suggesting that blood repertoires may reflect thyroid immune responses. In cross-validation, a model built on a 13 V-J signature told ophthalmopathy apart from stable hyperthyroidism with under 90% sensitivity and about 81% specificity, and in testing the same model reached 80%/75%. In validation, the model predicted progression to ophthalmopathy a median of about 6.5 months before onset, with over 60% sensitivity and roughly 77% specificity. A discovery cohort of about 95 patients, roughly 45 with Graves' ophthalmopathy and roughly 59 with stable Graves' hyperthyroidism, was used to find distinguishing TCR V-J signatures. Prospective prediction of ophthalmopathy was tested in an independent validation cohort consisting of 18 hyperthyroidism patients and around 16 patients who later progressed to ophthalmopathy. For training and testing, the 110 or so patients in the discovery cohort were randomly divided in a 7:3 ratio. In several Graves' hyperthyroidism patients, the study also compared T-cell repertoires from thyroid tissue with T-cell repertoires from blood. After blood sampling, hyperthyroidism patients were treated with methimazole at a starting dose of 30 mg daily, and ophthalmopathy patients were treated with high-dose intravenous methylprednisolone. A second multiplex PCR round built the libraries, followed by size selection and purification. Paired-end sequencing of the libraries was performed with 100 bp reads on an Illumina HiSeq2000. SOAPnuke was used to process the raw data, throwing out any read that contained adapters or uncalled bases, had a mean Phred below 15, or lacked an exact constant-primer or identifier match. COPE v1.2.5 was used to merge high-quality paired reads, and clonotypes were defined as unique nucleotide sequences. MiTCR v1.1 was used to align clonotypes to the IMGT TRBV, TRBD and TRBJ reference segments. Analysis was restricted to V-J combinations with a frequency above 0.0001, which covered 98% to 99.2% of repertoires. A TCS score was defined as the ratio between F50 (clonal expansion) and ExV (chaos), using BLOSUM62-based TCRdist between CDR3 peptides within each V-J. Welch's t-statistics and random forest reduced 500 to 650 V-J features to roughly 13, which were used in a naive Bayes classifier (R e1071). No statistical method was used to fix the sample size in advance, and group allocation was not hidden from the investigators. The paper reports TCR Vbeta CDR3 sequencing of fewer than 150 peripheral blood samples: 40 or so ophthalmopathy, under 85 hyperthyroidism and approximately 17 progressor patients.

The material sequenced was peripheral blood mononuclear cells (PBMCs), taken at new diagnosis, from a patient treated with antithyroid drugs. The chain links TRBV6-1 with TRBJ1-2, with 9 middle bases fitting TRBD1. The receptor was derived from a woman between 18 and 29 years old with Graves disease. Donor details come from another sample of the same person, matched by shared clones. This receptor has the CDR3 CASTEAQGANNYGYTF. Read as DNA, the sequence is TGTGCCAGCACCGAAGCACAGGGGGCAAATAACTATGGCTACACCTTC.